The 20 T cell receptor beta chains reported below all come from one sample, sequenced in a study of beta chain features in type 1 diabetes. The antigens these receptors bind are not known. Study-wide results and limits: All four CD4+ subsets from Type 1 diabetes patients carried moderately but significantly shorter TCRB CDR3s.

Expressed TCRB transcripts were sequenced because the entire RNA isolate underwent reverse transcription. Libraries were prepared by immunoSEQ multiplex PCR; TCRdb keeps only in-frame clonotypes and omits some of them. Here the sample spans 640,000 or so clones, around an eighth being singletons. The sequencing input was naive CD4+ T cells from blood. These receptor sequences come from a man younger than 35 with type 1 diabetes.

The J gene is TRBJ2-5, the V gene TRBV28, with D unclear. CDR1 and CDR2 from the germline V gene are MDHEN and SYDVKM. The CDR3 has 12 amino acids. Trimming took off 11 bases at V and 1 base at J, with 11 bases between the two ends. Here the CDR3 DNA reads TGTGCCCGGCGCACGTTCCAAGAGACCCAGTACTTC. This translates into CARRTFQETQYF.

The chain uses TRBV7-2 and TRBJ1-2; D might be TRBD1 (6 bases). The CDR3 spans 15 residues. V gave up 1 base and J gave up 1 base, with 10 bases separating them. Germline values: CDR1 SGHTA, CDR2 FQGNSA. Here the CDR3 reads CASSLVGQINYGYTF. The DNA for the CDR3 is TGTGCCAGCAGCTTAGTCGGACAGATTAACTATGGCTACACCTTC.

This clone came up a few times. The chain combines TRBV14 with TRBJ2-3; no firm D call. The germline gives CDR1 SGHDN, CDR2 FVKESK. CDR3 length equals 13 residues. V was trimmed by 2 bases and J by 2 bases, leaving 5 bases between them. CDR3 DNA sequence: TGTGCCAGCAGCCAACAACTCACAGATACGCAGTATTTT. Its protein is CASSQQLTDTQYF.

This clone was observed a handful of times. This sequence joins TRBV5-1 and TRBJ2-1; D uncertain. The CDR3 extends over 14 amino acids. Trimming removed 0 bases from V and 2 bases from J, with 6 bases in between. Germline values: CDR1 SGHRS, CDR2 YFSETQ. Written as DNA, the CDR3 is TGCGCCAGCAGCTTGGATAACACCTACAATGAGCAGTTCTTC. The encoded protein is CASSLDNTYNEQFF.

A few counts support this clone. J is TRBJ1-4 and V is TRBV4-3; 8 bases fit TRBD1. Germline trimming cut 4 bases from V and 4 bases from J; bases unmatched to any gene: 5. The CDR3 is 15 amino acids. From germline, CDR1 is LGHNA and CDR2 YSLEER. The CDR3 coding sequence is TGCGCCAGCAGCCTGCGGACAGGGCATAATGAAAAACTGTTTTTT. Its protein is CASSLRTGHNEKLFF.

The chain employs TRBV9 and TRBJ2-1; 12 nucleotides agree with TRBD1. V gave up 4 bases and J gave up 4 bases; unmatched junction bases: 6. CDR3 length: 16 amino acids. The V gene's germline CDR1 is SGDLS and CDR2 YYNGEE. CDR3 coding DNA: TGTGCCAGCAGCCCCCGGGACAGGGGGCGTTACAATGAGCAGTTCTTC. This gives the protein CASSPRDRGRYNEQFF.

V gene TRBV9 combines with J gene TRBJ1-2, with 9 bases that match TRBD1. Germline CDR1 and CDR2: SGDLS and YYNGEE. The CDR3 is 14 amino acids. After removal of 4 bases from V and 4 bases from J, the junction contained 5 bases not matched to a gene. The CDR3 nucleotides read TGTGCCAGCAGCACCAGGACAGGGGCCTATGGCTACACCTTC. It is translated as CASSTRTGAYGYTF.

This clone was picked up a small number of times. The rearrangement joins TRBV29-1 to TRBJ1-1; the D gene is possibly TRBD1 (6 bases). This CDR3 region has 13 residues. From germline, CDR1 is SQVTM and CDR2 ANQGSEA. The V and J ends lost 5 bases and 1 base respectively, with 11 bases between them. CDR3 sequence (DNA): TGCAGCGTTACTCTACAGGGGAACACTGAAGCTTTCTTT. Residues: CSVTLQGNTEAFF. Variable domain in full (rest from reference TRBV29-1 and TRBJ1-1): SAVISQKPSRDICQRGTSLTIQCQVDSQVTMMFWYRQQPGQSLTLIATANQGSEATYESGFVIDKFPISRPNLTFSTLTVSNMSPEDSSIYLCSVTLQGNTEAFFGQGTRLTVV.

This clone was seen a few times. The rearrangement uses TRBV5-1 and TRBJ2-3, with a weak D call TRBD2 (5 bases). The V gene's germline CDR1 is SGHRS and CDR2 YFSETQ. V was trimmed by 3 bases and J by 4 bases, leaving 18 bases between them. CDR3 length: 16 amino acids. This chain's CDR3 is CASSSGPYGKADTQYF. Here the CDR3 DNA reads TGCGCCAGCAGCTCCGGACCTTACGGGAAGGCAGATACGCAGTATTTT.

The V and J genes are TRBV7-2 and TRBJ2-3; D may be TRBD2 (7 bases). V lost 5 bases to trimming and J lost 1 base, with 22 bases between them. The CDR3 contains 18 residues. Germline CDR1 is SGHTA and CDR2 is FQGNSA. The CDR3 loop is CASSRYPMGGARTDTQYF. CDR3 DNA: TGTGCCAGCAGCCGCTACCCAATGGGGGGGGCTCGCACAGATACGCAGTATTTT.

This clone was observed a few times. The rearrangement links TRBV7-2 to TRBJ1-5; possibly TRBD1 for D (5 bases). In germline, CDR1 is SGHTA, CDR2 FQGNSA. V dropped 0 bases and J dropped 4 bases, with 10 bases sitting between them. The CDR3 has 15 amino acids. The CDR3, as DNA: TGTGCCAGCAGCTTAGCTGGCAGGGTTAATCAGCCCCAGCATTTT. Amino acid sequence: CASSLAGRVNQPQHF. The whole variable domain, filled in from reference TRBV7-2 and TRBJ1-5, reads GAGVSQSPSNKVTEKGKDVELRCDPISGHTALYWYRQSLGQGLEFLIYFQGNSAPDKSGLPSDRFSAERTGGSVSTLTIQRTQQEDSAVYLCASSLAGRVNQPQHFGDGTRLSIL.

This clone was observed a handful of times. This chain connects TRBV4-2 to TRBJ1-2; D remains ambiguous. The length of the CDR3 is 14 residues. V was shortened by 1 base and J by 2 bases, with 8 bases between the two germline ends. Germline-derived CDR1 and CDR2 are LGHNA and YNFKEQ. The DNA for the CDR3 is TGTGCCAGCAGCCAAGTTACCGGGAACTATGGCTACACCTTC. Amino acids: CASSQVTGNYGYTF.

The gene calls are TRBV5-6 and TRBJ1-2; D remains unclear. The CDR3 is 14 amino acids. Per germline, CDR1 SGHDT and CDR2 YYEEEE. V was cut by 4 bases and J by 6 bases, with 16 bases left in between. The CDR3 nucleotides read TGTGCCAGCAGCCGGAGTGACCCTTACGATGGCTACACCTTC. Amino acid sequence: CASSRSDPYDGYTF.

This CDR3 reads CASSAQSEGGQPQHF. The CDR3 DNA is TGTGCCAGCAGTGCTCAAAGCGAAGGCGGACAGCCCCAGCATTTT. This rearrangement joins TRBV6-1 to TRBJ1-5; D remains unclear. This CDR3 has 15 amino acids. V was shortened by 4 bases and J by 7 bases, with 17 bases between the two germline ends. Germline assignment: CDR1 MNHNS and CDR2 SASEGT.

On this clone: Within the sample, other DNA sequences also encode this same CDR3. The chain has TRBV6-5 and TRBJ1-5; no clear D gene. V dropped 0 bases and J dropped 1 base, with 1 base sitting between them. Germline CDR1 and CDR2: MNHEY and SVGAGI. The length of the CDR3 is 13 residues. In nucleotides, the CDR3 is TGTGCCAGCAGTTACTCCAGCAATCAGCCCCAGCATTTT. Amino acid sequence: CASSYSSNQPQHF.

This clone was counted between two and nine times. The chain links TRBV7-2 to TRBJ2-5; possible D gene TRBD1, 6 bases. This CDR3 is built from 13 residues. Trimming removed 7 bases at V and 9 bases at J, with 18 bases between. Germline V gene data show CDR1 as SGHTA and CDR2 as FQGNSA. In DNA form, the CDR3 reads TGTGCCAGCACCCCCGGGGTCCCAGGGGCCCAGTACTTC. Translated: CASTPGVPGAQYF.

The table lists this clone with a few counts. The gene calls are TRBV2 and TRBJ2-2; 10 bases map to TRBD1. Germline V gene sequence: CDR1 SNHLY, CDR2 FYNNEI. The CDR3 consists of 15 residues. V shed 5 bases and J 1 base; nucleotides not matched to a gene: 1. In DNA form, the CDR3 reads TGTGCCAGCAGTTGGGACAGGGGGAACACCGGGGAGCTGTTTTTT. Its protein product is CASSWDRGNTGELFF.

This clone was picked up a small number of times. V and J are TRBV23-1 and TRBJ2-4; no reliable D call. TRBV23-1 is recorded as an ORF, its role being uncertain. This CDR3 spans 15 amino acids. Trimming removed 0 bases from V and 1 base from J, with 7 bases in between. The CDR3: CASSQSGWAKNIQYF. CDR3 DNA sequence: TGCGCCAGCAGTCAATCGGGGTGGGCCAAAAACATTCAGTACTTC.

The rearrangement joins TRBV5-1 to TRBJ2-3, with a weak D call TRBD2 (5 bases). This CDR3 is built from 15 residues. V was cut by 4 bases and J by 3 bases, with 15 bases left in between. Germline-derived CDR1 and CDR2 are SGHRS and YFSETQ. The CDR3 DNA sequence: TGCGCCAGCAGCCAAGACCCGTCGGGGACAGATACGCAGTATTTT. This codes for CASSQDPSGTDTQYF.

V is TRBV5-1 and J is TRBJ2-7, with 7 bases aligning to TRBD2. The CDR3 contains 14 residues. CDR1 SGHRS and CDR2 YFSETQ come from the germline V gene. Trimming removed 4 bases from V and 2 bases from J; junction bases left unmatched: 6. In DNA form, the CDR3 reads TGCGCCAGCAGCCGCGGGAGCGGGACCTACGAGCAGTACTTC. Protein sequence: CASSRGSGTYEQYF. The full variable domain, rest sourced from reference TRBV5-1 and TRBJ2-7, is KAGVTQTPRYLIKTRGQQVTLSCSPISGHRSVSWYQQTPGQGLQFLFEYFSETQRNKGNFPGRFSGRQFSNSRSEMNVSTLELGDSALYLCASSRGSGTYEQYFGPGTRLTVT.